The sample holds one count of the clone carrying this T cell receptor beta chain. The antigen is not known. The record originates from a study of cytomegalovirus exposure and HLA in healthy donors. Study-wide results and caveats: Specific recognition of CMV antigens was confirmed in vitro for a few chains (all CMV-associated). Most TCR sequences were uncommon, yet certain public TCRs appeared in many donors. Reports described diagnosis of cytomegalovirus status by the classifier as highly specific and sensitive.

Profiled with immunoSEQ multiplex PCR; TCRdb holds only in-frame clones, not every one. The table has some 150,000 clones, 70% to 90% seen once. It was the roughly 120-subject validation cohort, separate from the approximately 620-subject first cohort, to which the donors belonged. Germline V gene lookup returns CDR1 SGHDT and CDR2 YYEEEE. V lost 2 bases, J lost 7 bases, and 15 bases lay in between. The length of the CDR3 is 14 residues. The V and J genes are TRBV5-6 and TRBJ2-5; no clear D gene. Sequenced sample: PBMCs. The clonotype originates from a human donor in good health. CDR3 in amino acids: CASSFYGSRGTQYF. CDR3 DNA sequence: TGTGCCAGCAGCTTTTACGGCTCCCGCGGGACCCAGTACTTC.